Here is one T cell receptor (beta chain) with its context. It has no known antigen specificity. One base away there is no much larger clone; base qualities are not given. Other DNA variants within this sample encode the same CDR3. The data were taken from a study of T cell responses to AZD1222 COVID-19 vaccine (dated by TCRdb to the early 2020s). In terms of the full investigation: AZD1222 recipients given second doses at about 4 weeks or at about 12 weeks were pooled, since spike-specific TCR depth and breadth were not found to differ between the two schedules. A total of 230 to 250 trial participants underwent TCR sequencing, of whom about 210 received two doses of AZD1222 and 26 received two doses of the MenACWY control vaccine. Trial participants were enrolled by age into 18-55, 56-69 and 70-plus year subgroups, with about 150, 27 and 61 TCR-sequenced participants respectively.

Sequences LGHDT (CDR1) and YNNKEL (CDR2) are obtained from the germline V gene (reference sequence). The V end loses 3 bases and the J end loses 2 bases, and a stretch of 5 bases separates them. The CDR3 starts with the cysteine, ends with the phenylalanine, and has 13 residues. The CDR3 DNA has 39 bases and is translated from base 1. The time point tag for this specimen amounts to: baseline before first vaccination. Vaccinee samples came from UK trials COV001 and COV002, including a single-blind randomized controlled phase 2/3 trial of AZD1222 (ChAdOx1 nCoV-19) in healthy adults. For TCRbeta chain sequencing, PBMC samples were collected from trial participants at day 0 and at day 28 after the second dose. Results the study describes overall, beyond this receptor: Because no samples from the day 14 peak response were available, repertoires could be characterized only after the peak T cell response. Reportedly, almost half of the unique spike-specific TCRs recognized epitopes lying outside the regions that are mutated in the B.1.351 and B.1.1.7 variants. Most participants were white British and females outnumbered males, and the authors suggested that clonal diversity may have been underestimated. In the small 56-69-year group, the increase in depth fell short of significance, most likely because of low power. After two AZD1222 doses, spike-specific TCR breadth and depth were significantly higher than at day 0 and than in MenACWY recipients. Conclusions about previously exposed vaccinees are limited because only a handful of AZD1222 recipients were SARS-CoV-2 seropositive at baseline. Vaccine-associated CD4 TCRs spanned the whole spike protein, with dominant responses in regions 160-218 and 743-854.

The CDR3 regions of human TCRbeta chains were analyzed by immunosequencing. Per the source publication's procedure: TCRs in the repertoires were matched against a reference library of SARS-CoV-2-specific TCRs that had been generated with the MIRA antigen-specificity platform. Breadth meant the fraction of unique TCRs that were SARS-CoV-2-associated, whereas depth meant the fraction of total T cells that were SARS-CoV-2-associated. Using the MIRA data, every spike-specific TCR was mapped to the spike region that the TCR reacted to and assigned to either a CD4 or a CD8 class. Log10-transformed breadth and depth values were compared by one-way ANOVA with Sidak's multiple comparisons tests. TCRdb holds this immuneACCESS table with in-frame rearrangements only. Some clones are missing; in checked studies, unresolved V genes explain under half, and the rest has no known cause. From that table come the V and J calls and clone size; the DNA was used to work out D and trimming. In this sample the table shows approximately 160,000 clones, 90% of which occur a single time. The top ten clonotypes cover approximately 1.6% of the sample.

The source is an adult in good health. The rearrangement joined TRBV3-1 (or the pseudogene TRBV3-2) to TRBJ1-5, with a weak D call of TRBD1 (5 bases match). The sequenced sample was peripheral blood, obtained on day 0 of AZD1222 vaccination. For the CDR3, the sequence is CASSQGGNQPQHF. The DNA sequence is TGTGCCAGCAGCCAGGGGGGCAATCAGCCCCAGCATTTT.